Only one count was recorded for the clone carrying this T cell receptor (beta chain). What it recognizes is unknown. Primers: 52 TRBV forward and 13 TRBJ reverse. Profiled with immunoSEQ multiplex PCR; TCRdb holds only in-frame clones, not every one. The table shows about 5,900 clones, with approximately 80% occurring only once. Germline CDR1 MNHNS, CDR2 SASEGT. There are 16 residues in the CDR3. Trimming removed 4 bases from V and 5 bases from J; junction bases left unmatched: 12. Autoimmunity was present in every CD3G-deficient patient, worse in two. This specimen comes from a study of regulatory T cells. Overall study findings and caveats: Shannon entropy was nonsignificantly lower in patient CD8+ T cells than control CD8+ cells. Patient repertoires had restricted TRB V-J pairs and skewed V and J usage, most in Tregs.

Sequencing was done on a sample of CD8+ T cells sorted from blood. V usage is TRBV6-1 and J usage is TRBJ1-2, with 8 bases that match TRBD1. The source of this sequence is a child between 5 and 17 years old with CD3G deficiency. CDR3 region: CASSGASDRAYYGYTF. The CDR3 bases are TGTGCCAGCAGTGGGGCCTCGGACAGGGCCTATTATGGCTACACCTTC.